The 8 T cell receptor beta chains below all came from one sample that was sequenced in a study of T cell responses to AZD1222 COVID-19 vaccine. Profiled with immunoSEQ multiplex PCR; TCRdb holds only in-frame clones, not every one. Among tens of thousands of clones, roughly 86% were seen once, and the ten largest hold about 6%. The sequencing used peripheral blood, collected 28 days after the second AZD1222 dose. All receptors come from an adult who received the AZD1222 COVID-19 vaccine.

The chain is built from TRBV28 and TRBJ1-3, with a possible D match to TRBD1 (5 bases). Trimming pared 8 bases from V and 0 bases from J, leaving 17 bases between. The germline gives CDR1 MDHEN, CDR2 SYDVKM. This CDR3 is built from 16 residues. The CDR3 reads CASLGGDFSSGNTIYF. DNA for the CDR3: TGTGCCAGCCTTGGGGGGGATTTCAGCTCTGGAAACACCATATATTTT.

Written as DNA, the CDR3 is TGTGCCAGCAGCCCCGGACACGGGAATCAGCCCCAGCATTTT. Residues: CASSPGHGNQPQHF. The rearrangement uses TRBV16 and TRBJ1-5; a possible D gene is TRBD1 (5 bases). Trimming removed 4 bases from V and 4 bases from J, with 11 bases in between. CDR3 length: 14 residues. Germline assignment: CDR1 KGHSY and CDR2 FQNENV.

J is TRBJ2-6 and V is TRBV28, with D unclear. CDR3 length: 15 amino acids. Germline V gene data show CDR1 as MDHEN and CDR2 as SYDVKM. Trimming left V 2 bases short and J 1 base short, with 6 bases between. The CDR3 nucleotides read TGTGCCAGCAGTTTACCGCTGTCTGGGGCCAACGTCCTGACTTTC. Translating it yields CASSLPLSGANVLTF.

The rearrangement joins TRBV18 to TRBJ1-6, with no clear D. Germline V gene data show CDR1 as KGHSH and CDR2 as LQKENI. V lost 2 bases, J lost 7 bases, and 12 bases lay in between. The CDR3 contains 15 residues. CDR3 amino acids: CASSPSRVGNSPLHF. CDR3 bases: TGTGCCAGCTCACCAAGTAGGGTAGGAAATTCACCCCTCCACTTT.

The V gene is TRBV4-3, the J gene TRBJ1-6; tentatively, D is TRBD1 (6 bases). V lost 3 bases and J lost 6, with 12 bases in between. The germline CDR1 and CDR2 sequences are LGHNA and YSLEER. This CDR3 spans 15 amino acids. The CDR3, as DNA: TGCGCCAGCAGCCAGAACGGGGGGCTTAATTCACCCCTCCACTTT. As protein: CASSQNGGLNSPLHF.

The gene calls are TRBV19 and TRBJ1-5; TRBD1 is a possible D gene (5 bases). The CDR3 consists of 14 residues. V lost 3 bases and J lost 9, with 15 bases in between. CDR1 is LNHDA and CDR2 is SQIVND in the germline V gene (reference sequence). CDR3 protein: CASSIGDSPRPQHF. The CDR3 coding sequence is TGTGCCAGTAGTATCGGAGACAGCCCGAGGCCCCAGCATTTT.

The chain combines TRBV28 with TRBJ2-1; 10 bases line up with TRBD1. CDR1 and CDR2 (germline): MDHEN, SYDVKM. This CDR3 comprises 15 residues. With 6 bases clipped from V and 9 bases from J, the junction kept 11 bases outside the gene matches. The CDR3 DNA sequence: TGTGCCAGCAGCCCTGACAGGGGGCGAGGCGTTGAGCAGTTCTTC. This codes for CASSPDRGRGVEQFF.

The CDR3 loop is CASSLVGQEYF. The DNA for the CDR3 is TGTGCCAGCAGCTTGGTAGGACAGGAGTACTTC. The chain links TRBV5-4 to TRBJ2-7, with 7 positions matching TRBD1. Per the germline V gene, CDR1 is SGHNT and CDR2 is YYREEE (reference sequence). With 0 bases clipped from V and 11 bases from J, the junction kept 2 bases outside the gene matches. The CDR3 has 11 amino acids.